Each of the 3 T cell receptor beta chains below was sequenced from the same sample in a study of human T cells and chemical hapten exposure. The time point here: patch test 1, 2 weeks after DPC sensitization. Treatment indicated: therapeutic diphenylcyclopropenone sensitization with weekly scalp DPC. In TCRdb, the RACE reads were re-called with MiXCR into one record per CDR3 protein. The data contain approximately 350,000 distinct CDR3 sequences, around 7% of them singletons. The sample in question was whole blood, obtained in connection with sensitization to the hapten diphenylcyclopropenone (DPC). The receptors derive from a woman aged 18 to 35 with alopecia areata. Some clones in this sample may be carry-over from other donors' samples.

This rearrangement joins TRBV2 to TRBJ1-1; D not certain. The CDR3 length is 13 residues. Per germline, CDR1 SNHLY and CDR2 FYNNEI. V was pared by 4 bases and J by 4 bases, with 10 bases between. The chain's CDR3 is CASSGGLGTEAFF. The CDR3 nucleotides read TGTGCCAGCAGTGGAGGACTGGGCACTGAAGCTTTCTTT.

V gene TRBV6-6 combines with J gene TRBJ2-5, with a tentative D call TRBD2 (6 bases). Trimming took 7 bases from V and 5 from J, leaving 8 bases between them. The CDR3 contains 11 residues. The germline V gene encodes CDR1 MNHNY and CDR2 SVGAGI (reference sequence). DNA for the CDR3: TGTGCCAGCACCGCGGGGGAGACCCAGTACTTC. Its protein is CASTAGETQYF.

This clonotype was counted many times. This rearrangement joins TRBV12-3 or TRBV12-4 to TRBJ2-3; D not certain. The V and J ends lost 6 bases and 0 bases respectively, with 10 bases between them. The CDR3 is 14 residues long. CDR3 loop: CASSLKASTDTQYF. The CDR3 DNA reads TGTGCCAGCAGCTTAAAAGCAAGCACAGATACGCAGTATTTT.